The 4 T cell receptor beta chains listed next were all sequenced from one sample in a study of CD8 T cells in ankylosing spondylitis. Study-level points and caveats: A TCR beta motif of roughly eight highly homologous variants appeared characteristic of ankylosing spondylitis blood.

TCRdb redid the calling of the 5' RACE reads with MiXCR, one entry per CDR3 protein. The top ten clones hold approximately 1% of a sample with about 480,000 distinct CDR3 sequences, more than 15% of them seen once. What these receptors recognize is not known. Sequencing was done on a sample of blood, either unsorted or a sorted T cell fraction (not recorded which). These receptors all stem from a male donor with ankylosing spondylitis.

The rearrangement joins TRBV4-2 to TRBJ2-2; TRBD2 is a possible D gene (7 bases). Trimming removed 7 bases from V and 5 bases from J, with 17 bases in between. The CDR3 consists of 15 residues. Germline CDR1 and CDR2: LGHNA and YNFKEQ. CDR3: CASNSGEGQTGELFF. CDR3 coding DNA: TGTGCCAGCAACTCAGGGGAGGGGCAAACCGGGGAGCTGTTTTTT.

This clonotype has a handful of counts. The genes are TRBV19 and TRBJ2-1; D gene ambiguous. The CDR3 extends over 16 amino acids. Germline CDR1 is LNHDA and CDR2 is SQIVND (reference sequence). V was cut by 3 bases and J by 6 bases, with 18 bases left in between. The CDR3 sequence: CASSMEQSLNLNEQFF. Written as DNA, the CDR3 is TGTGCCAGTAGTATGGAGCAATCCCTAAACCTCAATGAGCAGTTCTTC.

The V call is TRBV9, the J call TRBJ2-2; 14 bases agree with TRBD2. This CDR3 has 18 residues. V was clipped by 0 bases and J by 7 bases; unmatched bases: 8. Germline CDR1 and CDR2: SGDLS and YYNGEE. The CDR3 DNA reads as TGTGCCAGCAGCGTAGGCTTGGGACTAGCGGGAGTCGGCGGGGAGCTGTTTTTT. Protein product: CASSVGLGLAGVGGELFF.

The V call is TRBV20-1, the J call TRBJ1-4; no clear D. CDR1 is DFQATT and CDR2 is SNEGSKA in the germline V gene (reference sequence). The CDR3 is made up of 13 amino acids. V gave up 3 bases and J gave up 8 bases, with 13 bases separating them. CDR3 region: CSASTPTSEKLFF. CDR3 DNA sequence: TGCAGTGCTAGCACACCTACAAGCGAAAAACTGTTTTTT.